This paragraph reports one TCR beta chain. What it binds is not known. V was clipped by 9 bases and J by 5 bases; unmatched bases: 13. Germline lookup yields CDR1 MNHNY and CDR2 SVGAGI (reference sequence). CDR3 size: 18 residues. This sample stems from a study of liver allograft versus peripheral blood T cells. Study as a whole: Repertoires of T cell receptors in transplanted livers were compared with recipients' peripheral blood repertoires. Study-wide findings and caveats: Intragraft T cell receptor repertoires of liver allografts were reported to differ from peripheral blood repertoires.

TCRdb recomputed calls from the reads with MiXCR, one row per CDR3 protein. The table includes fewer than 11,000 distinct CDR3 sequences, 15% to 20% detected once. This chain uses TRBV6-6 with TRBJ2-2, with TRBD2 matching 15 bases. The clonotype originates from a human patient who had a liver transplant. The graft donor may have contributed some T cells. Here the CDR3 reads CASSDRTSGGVGTGELFF. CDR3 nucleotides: TGTGCCAGTTCCGACCGGACTAGCGGGGGGGTGGGAACCGGGGAGCTGTTTTTT.